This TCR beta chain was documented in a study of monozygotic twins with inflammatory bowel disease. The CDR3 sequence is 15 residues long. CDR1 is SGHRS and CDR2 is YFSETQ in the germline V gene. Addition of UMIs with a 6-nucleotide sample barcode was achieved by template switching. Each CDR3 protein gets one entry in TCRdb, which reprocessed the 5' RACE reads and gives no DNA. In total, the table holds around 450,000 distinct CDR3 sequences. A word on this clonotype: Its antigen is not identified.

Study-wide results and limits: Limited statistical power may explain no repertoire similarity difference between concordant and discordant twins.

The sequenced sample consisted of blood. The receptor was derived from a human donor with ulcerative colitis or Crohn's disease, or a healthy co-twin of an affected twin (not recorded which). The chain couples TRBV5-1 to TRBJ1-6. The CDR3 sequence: CASSFNREYNSPLHF.